What follows is one T cell receptor beta chain and its context. Other nucleotide sequences from this sample produce the same CDR3. The data were taken from a study of blood T cell repertoires in COVID-19. Study information: Samples representing acute and convalescent COVID-19 were sourced from the United States, Italy and Spain.

Original data processing: Quantification of nucleated cells was approximated via reference gene primer amplification. Using immunoSEQ multiplex PCR, the repertoire was profiled, and TCRdb retains in-frame clones only, with some absent. D and trimming were read from the DNA, whereas the V and J calls and clone size are those reported in that table. This table has around 58,000 clones, 90% appearing once. J gave up 4 bases and V 5 bases, and 7 bases lay outside the gene matches. This CDR3 region has 14 residues. In germline, CDR1 is MNHEY, CDR2 SMNVEV (reference sequence). This clonotype was sampled from a human donor with active COVID-19. The donor label of this sample is uncertain. Sequencing was performed on peripheral blood. This rearrangement joins TRBV27 to TRBJ1-1; TRBD1 matches 7 bases. The CDR3 nucleotides are TGTGCCAGCAGTCGAGACAGGGTGGGCACTGAAGCTTTCTTT. Translating it yields CASSRDRVGTEAFF.